The clone carrying this TCR beta chain was seen more than once but under ten times. The data were taken from a study of PD-1 and CTLA-4 blockade in melanoma. The CDR3 runs to 12 residues. Germline V CDR1 and CDR2: SGDLS, YYNGEE. V lost 3 bases, J lost 8 bases, and 4 bases stayed unmatched. Produced via immunoSEQ multiplex PCR; TCRdb's table is partial and in-frame only. The data hold some 29,000 clones, with approximately 88% observed a single time. The sequence was collected from a human donor with melanoma. The gene calls are TRBV9 and TRBJ1-2, with 7 bases fitting TRBD1. The material was CD8+ T cells from peripheral blood, obtained before anti-PD-1 treatment. This CDR3 reads CASSAGTEGYTF. For the CDR3, the DNA is TGTGCCAGCAGCGCCGGGACAGAGGGCTACACCTTC.